This TCR beta chain was recorded in a study of sequential checkpoint blockade in melanoma. Looking at the study overall: First-line arms were nivolumab then ipilimumab, or the reverse, randomized 1:1. Both treatment sequences were followed by maintenance nivolumab.

The germline CDR1 and CDR2 sequences are MGHRA and YSYEKL. The CDR3 contains 13 residues. Trimming removed 6 bases from V and 2 bases from J, with 11 bases in between. Sample treatment: randomized to nivolumab then ipilimumab (arm A) or the reverse (arm B). Sorted cells were live CD3+CD8+, lacking CD19 and CD56, from PBMCs. Produced via immunoSEQ multiplex PCR; TCRdb's table is partial and in-frame only. The sample has about 9,100 clones, about three quarters seen once. The chain employs TRBV4-1 and TRBJ2-7; a possible D gene is TRBD1 (6 bases). The sequencing here drew on CD8+ T cells sorted from blood (inferred from file names), taken from a patient given nivolumab and ipilimumab in sequence. The clonotype was recovered from a human donor with melanoma. The chain's CDR3 is CASSWDTAYEQYF. The CDR3, as DNA: TGCGCCAGCAGTTGGGACACAGCCTACGAGCAGTACTTC.